The 32 T cell receptor beta chains given below trace back to one sample, sequenced in a study of shared clonotypes between healthy human individuals. CD45RO-negative cells were positively selected for CCR7, leaving out terminally differentiated effector memory CD45RA+ cells. The method was immunoSEQ multiplex PCR; TCRdb's version includes in-frame clones alone and lacks a portion of them. Of fewer than 800,000 clones detected, just over 90% appear once; the ten largest clones hold approximately 24%. The sample was naive CD8+ T cells sorted from blood. The receptors come from a man in his thirties or forties in good health.

The V call is TRBV6-1, the J call TRBJ1-4; TRBD1 matches at 9 bases. Trimming took 4 bases from V and 2 from J; bases not matched to a gene: 2. Germline CDR1 MNHNS, CDR2 SASEGT. The CDR3 has 15 amino acids. The CDR3 DNA reads TGTGCCAGCAGTGTTACAGGGGGCACTAATGAAAAACTGTTTTTT. Amino acid sequence: CASSVTGGTNEKLFF.

The chain joins TRBV6-4 to TRBJ1-1, with D possibly being TRBD1 (6 bases). V was shortened by 6 bases and J by 7 bases, with 15 bases between the two germline ends. The germline CDR1 and CDR2 sequences are MRHNA and SNTAGT. This CDR3 spans 13 amino acids. CDR3 region: CASRNGGQGEAFF. The DNA for the CDR3 is TGTGCCAGCAGAAATGGGGGGCAAGGTGAAGCTTTCTTT.

As concerns this clone: The identical CDR3 is also encoded by other nucleotide sequences in the sample. The J gene is TRBJ2-2, the V gene TRBV6-5; D not resolved. This CDR3 is built from 14 residues. Germline CDR1 and CDR2: MNHEY and SVGAGI. V shed 0 bases and J shed 4 bases, with 6 bases lying between them. The CDR3 loop is CASSYSGGTGELFF. CDR3 nucleotides: TGTGCCAGCAGTTACTCGGGCGGCACCGGGGAGCTGTTTTTT.

The rearrangement uses TRBV28 and TRBJ1-1, with D perhaps TRBD1 (6 bases). V dropped 3 bases and J dropped 8 bases, with 10 bases sitting between them. Germline V gene sequence: CDR1 MDHEN, CDR2 SYDVKM. The CDR3 covers 12 residues. The CDR3 nucleotides read TGTGCCAGCAGTTTGGACGGACAGGAAGCTTTCTTT. Translation: CASSLDGQEAFF.

This chain joins TRBV18 and TRBJ2-2; no firm D call. The CDR3 loop spans 12 amino acids. CDR1 and CDR2 from the germline V gene are KGHSH and LQKENI. V was clipped by 3 bases and J by 10 bases, with 9 bases between them. The CDR3: CASSPTAVELFF. CDR3 coding DNA: TGTGCCAGCTCACCGACCGCCGTGGAGCTGTTTTTT.

The rearrangement joins TRBV5-1 to TRBJ1-1; 7 bases line up with TRBD1. The CDR3 extends over 15 amino acids. Germline CDR1 and CDR2: SGHRS and YFSETQ. Trimming took 3 bases from V and 0 from J; bases not matched to a gene: 5. This CDR3 reads CASSSLTGLNTEAFF. The CDR3 bases are TGCGCCAGCAGCTCGTTGACAGGGTTGAACACTGAAGCTTTCTTT. Complete variable domain (other parts from reference TRBV5-1 and TRBJ1-1): KAGVTQTPRYLIKTRGQQVTLSCSPISGHRSVSWYQQTPGQGLQFLFEYFSETQRNKGNFPGRFSGRQFSNSRSEMNVSTLELGDSALYLCASSSLTGLNTEAFFGQGTRLTVV.

The genes are TRBV6-4 and TRBJ2-1; TRBD2 might be the D (5 bases). CDR3 size: 13 residues. The V and J ends lost 3 bases and 6 bases respectively, with 9 bases between them. CDR1 is MRHNA and CDR2 is SNTAGT in the germline V gene. Written as DNA, the CDR3 is TGTGCCAGCAGTGAGGCGGGCATCAATGAGCAGTTCTTC. Protein: CASSEAGINEQFF.

The gene calls are TRBV28 and TRBJ2-1, with D perhaps TRBD2 (6 bases). Between the trimmed V and J ends, which lost 6 bases and 8 bases, there was a span of 20 bases. Germline V gene data show CDR1 as MDHEN and CDR2 as SYDVKM. CDR3 length equals 15 residues. The CDR3 is CASRRRDLKAHEQFF. The CDR3 coding sequence is TGTGCCAGCAGGCGCCGGGACTTAAAGGCCCATGAGCAGTTCTTC.

This clone was observed a single time. This rearrangement joins TRBV7-9 to TRBJ2-3; a possible D gene is TRBD2 (5 bases). CDR1 and CDR2 (germline): SEHNR, FQNEAQ (reference sequence). V was cut by 6 bases and J by 5 bases, with 6 bases left in between. The CDR3 is made up of 11 amino acids. The CDR3 is CASSGGDTQYF. CDR3 nucleotides: TGTGCCAGCAGTGGAGGAGATACGCAGTATTTT.

CDR3 bases: TGTGCCAGCAGCCAAGACGGCCTAGCGGGGGCAGATACGCAGTATTTT. Its translation is CASSQDGLAGADTQYF. The rearrangement joins TRBV4-2 to TRBJ2-3; 10 bases map to TRBD2. The V gene's germline CDR1 is LGHNA and CDR2 YNFKEQ. The CDR3 extends over 16 amino acids. With 0 bases clipped from V and 4 bases from J, the junction kept 4 bases outside the gene matches.

The table lists this clone with a count of one. This chain links TRBV7-9 with TRBJ1-2, with D perhaps matching TRBD1 (6 bases). From germline, CDR1 is SEHNR and CDR2 FQNEAQ (reference sequence). The CDR3 loop spans 15 amino acids. Trimming left V 0 bases short and J 1 base short, with 9 bases between. In DNA, the CDR3 is TGTGCCAGCAGCTTAGCCGGGGACAATAACTATGGCTACACCTTC. Its translation is CASSLAGDNNYGYTF.

The genes are TRBV9 and TRBJ2-7; tentatively, D is TRBD2 (6 bases). Germline assignment: CDR1 SGDLS and CDR2 YYNGEE. This CDR3 has 11 residues. Trimming removed 7 bases at V and 5 bases at J, with 10 bases between. For the CDR3, the DNA is TGTGCCAGCGGGGGGTCCGACGAGCAGTACTTC. It encodes CASGGSDEQYF.

This clone was picked up one time. The chain carries TRBV6-1 and TRBJ1-1; D gene unclear. Germline lookup yields CDR1 MNHNS and CDR2 SASEGT. This CDR3 region has 12 residues. V lost 2 bases, J lost 0 bases, and 1 base lay in between. The CDR3 spells CASSELNTEAFF. In DNA form, the CDR3 reads TGTGCCAGCAGTGAACTGAACACTGAAGCTTTCTTT.

This chain uses TRBV9 with TRBJ2-7; D not resolved. The CDR3 has 16 amino acids. V lost 1 base to trimming and J lost 1 base, with 15 bases between them. The V gene's germline CDR1 is SGDLS and CDR2 YYNGEE. The CDR3 is CASSVQDTLNSYEQYF. The CDR3 nucleotides read TGTGCCAGCAGCGTACAAGACACCCTTAATTCCTACGAGCAGTACTTC.

The rearrangement uses TRBV29-1 and TRBJ2-3; 13 bases map to TRBD2. Germline assignment: CDR1 SQVTM and CDR2 ANQGSEA. CDR3 length: 18 residues. The V segment lost 0 bases and the J segment 3 bases; nucleotides outside the gene matches: 9. CDR3 protein: CSVEDWTSGSLGTDTQYF. The CDR3 DNA follows: TGCAGCGTTGAAGATTGGACTAGCGGGAGCCTCGGGACAGATACGCAGTATTTT.

This rearrangement joins TRBV14 to TRBJ2-1; D is undetermined. The germline V and J ends were trimmed by 3 bases and 3 bases, with 12 bases remaining between them. The CDR3 has 15 residues. Germline CDR1 SGHDN, CDR2 FVKESK. The CDR3 region has the DNA TGTGCCAGCAGCCATCGAGACCTAAACTACAATGAGCAGTTCTTC. As protein: CASSHRDLNYNEQFF.

CDR3 sequence (DNA): TGTGCCAGCAGTTACTCCAGGGAGAGCTCTGGAAACACCATATATTTT. Amino acid sequence: CASSYSRESSGNTIYF. The rearrangement uses TRBV6-6 and TRBJ1-3, with D tentatively TRBD1 (5 bases). V was cut by 0 bases and J by 0 bases, with 9 bases left in between. The CDR3 is 16 residues long. CDR1 MNHNY and CDR2 SVGAGI come from the germline V gene (reference sequence).

The chain employs TRBV29-1 and TRBJ2-1; D uncertain. Germline V gene sequence: CDR1 SQVTM, CDR2 ANQGSEA. V was pared by 1 base and J by 6 bases, with 16 bases between. The CDR3 extends over 15 amino acids. CDR3 region: CSVEVLIQAVNEQFF. The CDR3 DNA sequence: TGCAGCGTTGAAGTCCTCATTCAGGCCGTCAATGAGCAGTTCTTC.

This chain connects TRBV9 to TRBJ2-3; D is possibly TRBD2 (7 bases). Germline CDR1 is SGDLS and CDR2 is YYNGEE. The V end lost 4 bases, the J end lost 1 base, and 19 bases lay between the germline ends. The CDR3 consists of 17 residues. This CDR3 reads CASSLGGAGVGTDTQYF. Written as DNA, the CDR3 is TGTGCCAGCAGCCTGGGGGGGGCGGGAGTGGGCACAGATACGCAGTATTTT.

The chain carries TRBV4-1 and TRBJ2-4, with D maybe TRBD1 (5 bases). V shed 5 bases and J shed 2 bases, with 16 bases lying between them. The V gene's germline CDR1 is MGHRA and CDR2 YSYEKL. The CDR3 loop spans 16 amino acids. CDR3 DNA: TGCGCCAGCAGCTTCCATTCAGGGTCAACCAAAAACATTCAGTACTTC. This encodes CASSFHSGSTKNIQYF.

The chain recombines TRBV2 with TRBJ2-3, with D perhaps given as TRBD1 or TRBD2 (5 bases each). Deletions cut 11 bases from V and 3 bases from J, with 12 bases between. This CDR3 is 12 amino acids long. The germline gives CDR1 SNHLY, CDR2 FYNNEI. In DNA form, the CDR3 reads TGTGCCTGCAAGGGGAGAACAGATACGCAGTATTTT. Its translation is CACKGRTDTQYF.

The chain carries TRBV19 and TRBJ2-7; 7 bases align to TRBD2. Germline V gives CDR1 LNHDA, CDR2 SQIVND (reference sequence). Trimming removed 5 bases from V and 5 bases from J; junction bases left unmatched: 12. CDR3 length: 15 residues. The CDR3 here is CASSPGAGLGNEQYF. The CDR3 DNA reads as TGTGCCAGTAGTCCCGGAGCGGGATTGGGAAACGAGCAGTACTTC. Looking up the rest from reference TRBV19 and TRBJ2-7 gives the full variable domain: DGGITQSPKYLFRKEGQNVTLSCEQNLNHDAMYWYRQDPGQGLRLIYYSQIVNDFQKGDIAEGYSVSREKKESFPLTVTSAQKNPTAFYLCASSPGAGLGNEQYFGPGTRLTVT.

V usage is TRBV9 and J usage is TRBJ1-2, with 9 nucleotides matching TRBD1. J was trimmed by 7 bases and V by 4 bases; bases with no gene match: 17. This CDR3 is built from 17 residues. Germline V gene sequence: CDR1 SGDLS, CDR2 YYNGEE. The CDR3 region has the DNA TGTGCCAGCAGCCTAGACCCGGGGACAGGGTCGCCCCTTGGCTACACCTTC. This sequence encodes CASSLDPGTGSPLGYTF.

This chain's CDR3 is CASSLVDGGNTDTQYF. The DNA of the CDR3 is TGCGCCAGCAGCTTGGTAGACGGGGGGAACACAGATACGCAGTATTTT. V is TRBV5-1 and J is TRBJ2-3; TRBD2 matches 7 bases. The CDR3 has 16 amino acids. Trimming cost V 0 bases and J 2 bases; bases outside gene matches: 6. Germline assignment: CDR1 SGHRS and CDR2 YFSETQ.

The chain couples TRBV6-5 to TRBJ2-7; perhaps TRBD1 as D (5 bases). The CDR3 covers 12 residues. Germline lookup yields CDR1 MNHEY and CDR2 SVGAGI. V was pared by 6 bases and J by 2 bases, with 8 bases between. This chain's CDR3 is CASRDTAYEQYF. The CDR3 nucleotides read TGTGCCAGCAGGGACACAGCCTACGAGCAGTACTTC.

The V gene is TRBV18, the J gene TRBJ2-1, with TRBD2 matching over 9 bases. From germline, CDR1 is KGHSH and CDR2 LQKENI. The trim removed 3 bases at V and 8 bases at J, leaving 11 bases unmatched. The CDR3 loop spans 16 amino acids. The CDR3 coding sequence is TGTGCCAGCTCACCCACGGCGGGAGGGCCGAGAGATGAGCAGTTCTTC. Translated, it gives CASSPTAGGPRDEQFF. Filled out from reference TRBV18 and TRBJ2-1, the complete variable domain reads NAGVMQNPRHLVRRRGQEARLRCSPMKGHSHVYWYRQLPEEGLKFMVYLQKENIIDESGMPKERFSAEFPKEGPSILRIQQVVRGDSAAYFCASSPTAGGPRDEQFFGPGTRLTVL.

J is TRBJ2-1 and V is TRBV4-1; 9 bases agree with TRBD2. The CDR3 length is 16 residues. V shed 4 bases, J shed 2 bases, and the junction held 6 bases outside the gene matches. The germline gives CDR1 MGHRA, CDR2 YSYEKL. Written as DNA, the CDR3 is TGCGCCAGCAGCCCAGGGGGACTAGCAGCCTACAATGAGCAGTTCTTC. Protein: CASSPGGLAAYNEQFF.

V is TRBV18 and J is TRBJ2-7, with a tentative D call TRBD2 (5 bases). The V end was cut by 4 bases, the J end by 7 bases, with 20 bases between. The CDR3 length is 15 residues. Germline-derived CDR1 and CDR2 are KGHSH and LQKENI. The DNA of the CDR3 is TGTGCCAGCTCACAAAGAGTAGATCCTACGGGGGAGCAGTACTTC. Encoded protein: CASSQRVDPTGEQYF.

This clone appeared once. The V and J genes are TRBV28 and TRBJ2-7, with TRBD1 identical over 8 bases. Trimming at V came to 6 bases and at J to 3 bases, leaving 4 bases not matched to a gene. This CDR3 has 13 residues. The germline CDR1 and CDR2 sequences are MDHEN and SYDVKM. The CDR3 protein is CASSRGQDYEQYF. In DNA form, the CDR3 reads TGTGCCAGCAGCCGGGGACAGGACTACGAGCAGTACTTC.

This chain connects TRBV7-2 to TRBJ2-7, with D uncertain. V lost 6 bases to trimming and J lost 6 bases, with 9 bases between them. The germline V gene encodes CDR1 SGHTA and CDR2 FQGNSA. The CDR3 consists of 11 residues. The CDR3 DNA follows: TGTGCCAGCAGTCCTGGTTCCGAGCAGTACTTC. This encodes CASSPGSEQYF.

The chain recombines TRBV7-3 with TRBJ2-3, with D possibly being TRBD2 (6 bases). The CDR3 runs 16 residues. Germline V CDR1 and CDR2: SGHTA, FQGTGA. V was cut by 5 bases and J by 2 bases, with 17 bases left in between. The CDR3 coding sequence is TGTGCCAGCAGCCCCGGGACTTCCTATTTCACAGATACGCAGTATTTT. This codes for CASSPGTSYFTDTQYF.

The CDR3 coding sequence is TGTGCCAGCAGAACTCTAGCGGACCAAGAGACCCAGTACTTC. Protein product: CASRTLADQETQYF. The chain recombines TRBV11-2 with TRBJ2-5, with 7 nucleotides matching TRBD2. Looked up from germline, CDR1 is SGHAT and CDR2 is FQNNGV. The CDR3 loop spans 14 amino acids. V trimming: 6 bases; J trimming: 0 bases; junction bases outside the gene matches: 4.